This section outlines one T cell receptor beta chain sequence together with its context. Its target is not known. A read error may produce the germline difference seen at one junction end. TCRdb fed the 5' RACE reads into MiXCR, producing one record per CDR3 protein. The table has approximately 1.8 million distinct CDR3 sequences, 32% seen once. All donors were healthy, and all were Caucasian. The data originate from a study of identical twins. Study results and caveats: Fewer insertions marked abundant cord blood beta clonotypes; young adult naive trended weakly, memory not at all. Conclusions relied on cross-sectional statistical analysis, not following the same donors. For monozygotic twins, models underestimated out-of-frame TCR alpha sharing.

Sequenced input: cord blood. The sequence came from a newborn girl in good health.

The CDR3 is CASSDSGRQRYAVF. As DNA, the CDR3 is TGTGCCAGCAGCGATAGCGGGAGGCAGCGATACGCAGTATTT. V is TRBV13 and J is TRBJ2-3; 10 bases map to TRBD2. Germline CDR1 is PRHDT and CDR2 is FYEKMQ (reference sequence). The CDR3 extends over 14 amino acids.